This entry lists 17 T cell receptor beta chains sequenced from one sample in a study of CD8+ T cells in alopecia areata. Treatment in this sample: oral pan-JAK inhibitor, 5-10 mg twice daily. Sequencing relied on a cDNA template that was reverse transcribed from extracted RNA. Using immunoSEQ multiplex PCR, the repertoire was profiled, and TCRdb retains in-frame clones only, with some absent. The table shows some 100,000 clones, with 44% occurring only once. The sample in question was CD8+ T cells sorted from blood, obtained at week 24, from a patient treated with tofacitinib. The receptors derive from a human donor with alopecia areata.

The CDR3 loop reads CASSLRVGLDGEQYF. For the CDR3, the DNA is TGTGCCAGCAGCTTAAGAGTCGGACTAGATGGAGAGCAGTACTTC. This rearrangement joins TRBV13 to TRBJ2-7; TRBD2 agrees at 7 bases. The ends lost 2 bases at V and 7 bases at J; junction bases unmatched: 11. From germline, CDR1 is PRHDT and CDR2 FYEKMQ (reference sequence). The CDR3 consists of 15 residues. Looking up the rest from reference TRBV13 and TRBJ2-7 gives the full variable domain: AAGVIQSPRHLIKEKRETATLKCYPIPRHDTVYWYQQGPGQDPQFLISFYEKMQSDKGSIPDRFSAQQFSDYHSELNMSSLELGDSALYFCASSLRVGLDGEQYFGPGTRLTVT.

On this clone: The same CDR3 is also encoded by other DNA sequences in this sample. CDR3 bases: TGTGCCAGCAGCTTAGGCGGAAACACCATATATTTT. Translated, it gives CASSLGGNTIYF. V usage is TRBV7-9 and J usage is TRBJ1-3; D is unresolved. CDR3 size: 12 residues. Germline lookup yields CDR1 SEHNR and CDR2 FQNEAQ (reference sequence). V lost 1 base, J lost 4 bases, and 2 bases lay in between.

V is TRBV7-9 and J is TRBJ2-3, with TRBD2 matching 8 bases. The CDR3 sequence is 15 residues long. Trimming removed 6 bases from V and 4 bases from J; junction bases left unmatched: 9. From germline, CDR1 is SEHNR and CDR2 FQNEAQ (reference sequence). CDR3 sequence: CASSDASGRPDTQYF. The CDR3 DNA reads TGTGCCAGCAGTGACGCTAGCGGGCGACCAGATACGCAGTATTTT.

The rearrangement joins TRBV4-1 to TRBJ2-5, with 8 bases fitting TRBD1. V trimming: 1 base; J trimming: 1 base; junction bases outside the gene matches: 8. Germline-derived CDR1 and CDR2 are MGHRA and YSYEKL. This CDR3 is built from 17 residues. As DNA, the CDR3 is TGCGCCAGCAGCCAAGTGGGGTTCGGGACAGGCCAAGAGACCCAGTACTTC. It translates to CASSQVGFGTGQETQYF.

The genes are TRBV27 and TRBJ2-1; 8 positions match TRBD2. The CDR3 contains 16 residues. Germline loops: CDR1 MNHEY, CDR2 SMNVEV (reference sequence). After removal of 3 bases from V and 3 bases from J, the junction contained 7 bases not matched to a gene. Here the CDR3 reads CASSFRPAGVYNEQFF. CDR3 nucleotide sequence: TGTGCCAGCAGTTTTCGTCCAGCGGGAGTCTACAATGAGCAGTTCTTC.

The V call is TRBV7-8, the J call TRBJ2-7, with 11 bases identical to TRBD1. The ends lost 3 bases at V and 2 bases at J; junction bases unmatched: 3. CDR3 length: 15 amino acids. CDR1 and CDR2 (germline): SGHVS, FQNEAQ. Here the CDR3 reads CASSFPGQGAYEQYF. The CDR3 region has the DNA TGTGCCAGCAGCTTCCCGGGACAGGGGGCCTACGAGCAGTACTTC. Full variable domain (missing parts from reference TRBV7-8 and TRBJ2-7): GAGVSQSPRYKVAKRGQDVALRCDPISGHVSLFWYQQALGQGPEFLTYFQNEAQLDKSGLPSDRFFAERPEGSVSTLKIQRTQQEDSAVYLCASSFPGQGAYEQYFGPGTRLTVT.

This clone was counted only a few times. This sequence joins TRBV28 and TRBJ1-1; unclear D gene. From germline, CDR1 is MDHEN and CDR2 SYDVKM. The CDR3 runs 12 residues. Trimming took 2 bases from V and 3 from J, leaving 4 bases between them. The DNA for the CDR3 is TGTGCCAGCAGTTTAACGTACACTGAAGCTTTCTTT. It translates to CASSLTYTEAFF.

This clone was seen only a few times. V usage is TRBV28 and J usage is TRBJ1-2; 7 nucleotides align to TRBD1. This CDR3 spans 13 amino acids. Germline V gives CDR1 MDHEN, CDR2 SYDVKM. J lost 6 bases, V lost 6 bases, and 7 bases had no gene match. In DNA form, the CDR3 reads TGTGCCAGCAGCCTACCAGGGGGGGATGGCTACACCTTC. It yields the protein CASSLPGGDGYTF.

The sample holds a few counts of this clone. CDR3 protein: CSVVLGSGGTEAFF. Here the CDR3 DNA reads TGCAGCGTTGTTTTGGGTTCGGGGGGCACTGAAGCTTTCTTT. The chain couples TRBV29-1 to TRBJ1-1; D possibly corresponds to TRBD1 (5 bases). The CDR3 loop spans 14 amino acids. V was pared by 4 bases and J by 4 bases, with 16 bases between. The germline CDR1 and CDR2 sequences are SQVTM and ANQGSEA.

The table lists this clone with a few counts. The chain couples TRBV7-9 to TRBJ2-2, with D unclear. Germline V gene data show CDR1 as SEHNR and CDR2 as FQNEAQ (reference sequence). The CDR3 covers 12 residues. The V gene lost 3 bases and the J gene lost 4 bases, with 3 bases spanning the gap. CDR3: CASSFSTGELFF. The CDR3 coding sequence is TGTGCCAGCAGCTTCAGCACCGGGGAGCTGTTTTTT.

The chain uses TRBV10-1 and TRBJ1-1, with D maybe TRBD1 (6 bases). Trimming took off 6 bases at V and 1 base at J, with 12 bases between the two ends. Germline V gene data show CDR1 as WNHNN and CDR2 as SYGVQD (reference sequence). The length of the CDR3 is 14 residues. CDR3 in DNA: TGCGCCAGCAGCAATAGCAGGGGGAACACTGAAGCTTTCTTT. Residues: CASSNSRGNTEAFF.

Here the CDR3 DNA reads TGTGCCAGCAGTTCAGATCCTACACCGACCCAGTACTTC. This gives the protein CASSSDPTPTQYF. The chain links TRBV28 to TRBJ2-5, with D unclear. Germline lookup yields CDR1 MDHEN and CDR2 SYDVKM. The CDR3 runs 13 residues. The V end lost 4 bases, the J end lost 7 bases, and 13 bases lay between the germline ends.

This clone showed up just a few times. In nucleotides, the CDR3 is TGTGCCAGCAGCGGAACCGGACAGGGGGCAGCTGGGGCCAACGTCCTGACTTTC. This encodes CASSGTGQGAAGANVLTF. The chain is built from TRBV9 and TRBJ2-6; 11 nucleotides align to TRBD1. After removal of 3 bases from V and 2 bases from J, the junction contained 7 bases not matched to a gene. This CDR3 has 18 amino acids. Germline-derived CDR1 and CDR2 are SGDLS and YYNGEE.

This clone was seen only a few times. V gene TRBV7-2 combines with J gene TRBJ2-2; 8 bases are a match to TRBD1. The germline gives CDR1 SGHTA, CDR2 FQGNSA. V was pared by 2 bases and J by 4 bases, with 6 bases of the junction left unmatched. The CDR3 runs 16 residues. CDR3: CASSLYGQGSTGELFF. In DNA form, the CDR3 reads TGTGCCAGCAGCTTATACGGACAGGGCAGCACCGGGGAGCTGTTTTTT.

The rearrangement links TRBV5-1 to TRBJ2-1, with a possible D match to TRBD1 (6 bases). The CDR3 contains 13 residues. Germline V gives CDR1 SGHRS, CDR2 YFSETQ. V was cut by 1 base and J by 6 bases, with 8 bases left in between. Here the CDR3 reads CASSLTGPNEQFF. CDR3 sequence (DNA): TGCGCCAGCAGCTTGACAGGGCCCAATGAGCAGTTCTTC. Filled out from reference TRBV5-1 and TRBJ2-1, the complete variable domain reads KAGVTQTPRYLIKTRGQQVTLSCSPISGHRSVSWYQQTPGQGLQFLFEYFSETQRNKGNFPGRFSGRQFSNSRSEMNVSTLELGDSALYLCASSLTGPNEQFFGPGTRLTVL.

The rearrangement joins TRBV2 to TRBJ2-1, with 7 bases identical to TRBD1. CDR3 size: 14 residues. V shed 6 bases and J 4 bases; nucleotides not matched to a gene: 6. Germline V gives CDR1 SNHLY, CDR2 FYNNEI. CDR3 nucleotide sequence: TGTGCCAGCAGGGAATGGGACAGTTACAATGAGCAGTTCTTC. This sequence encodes CASREWDSYNEQFF. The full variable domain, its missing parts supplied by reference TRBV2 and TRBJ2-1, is EPEVTQTPSHQVTQMGQEVILRCVPISNHLYFYWYRQILGQKVEFLVSFYNNEISEKSEIFDDQFSVERPDGSNFTLKIRSTKLEDSAMYFCASREWDSYNEQFFGPGTRLTVL.

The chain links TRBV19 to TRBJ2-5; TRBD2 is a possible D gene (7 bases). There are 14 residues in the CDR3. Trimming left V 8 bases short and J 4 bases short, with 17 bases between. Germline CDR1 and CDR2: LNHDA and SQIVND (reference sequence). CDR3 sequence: CASGRRGAGETQYF. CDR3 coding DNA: TGTGCCAGTGGGCGTCGGGGGGCAGGAGAGACCCAGTACTTC.